This T cell receptor (beta chain) was retrieved from a study of blood T cell repertoires in COVID-19. Data came from immunoSEQ multiplex PCR; TCRdb stores just in-frame clones and leaves some out. Of 80,000 to 90,000 clones listed, 75% to 90% are singletons. The ends lost 3 bases at V and 9 bases at J; junction bases unmatched: 6. The CDR3 contains 14 residues. Germline CDR1 is SNHLY and CDR2 is FYNNEI. This clonotype originated in a man aged 80 or over with active or convalescent COVID-19. The gene calls are TRBV2 and TRBJ2-1; 9 nucleotides agree with TRBD2. The sample comprised peripheral blood. CDR3 loop: CASSEVAGEPEQFF. CDR3 nucleotides: TGTGCCAGCAGTGAGGTAGCGGGAGAGCCTGAGCAGTTCTTC.